This TCR beta chain was retrieved from a study of T cells expressing NK-cell markers. TCRdb reworked the 5' RACE reads into one entry per CDR3 protein, no DNA. This repertoire includes about 390,000 distinct CDR3 sequences. There are 15 residues in the CDR3. Germline CDR1 and CDR2: SGHDN and FVKESK. The chain links TRBV14 to TRBJ1-2; without DNA, the TCRdb call of TRBD1 cannot be checked. The sequence derives from a woman aged 45-59 years in good health. The specimen was blood T cells: a sorted CD56 or NKG2C T cell subset, CD4+ or CD8+ T cells, or bulk PBMC T cells (not recorded which). CDR3 sequence: CASSQGGAVGYGYTF.